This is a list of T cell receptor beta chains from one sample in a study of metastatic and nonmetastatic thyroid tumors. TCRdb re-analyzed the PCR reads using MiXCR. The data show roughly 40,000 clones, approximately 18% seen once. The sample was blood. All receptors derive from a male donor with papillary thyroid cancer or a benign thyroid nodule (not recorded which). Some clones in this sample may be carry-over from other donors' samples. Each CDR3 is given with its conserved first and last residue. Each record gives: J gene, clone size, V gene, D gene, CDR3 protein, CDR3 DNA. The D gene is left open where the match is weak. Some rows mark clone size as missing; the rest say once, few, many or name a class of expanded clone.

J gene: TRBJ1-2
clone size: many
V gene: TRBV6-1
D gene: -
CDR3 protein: CASSESYVVPGYTF
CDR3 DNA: TGTGCCAGCAGTGAATCGTATGTGGTTCCTGGCTACACCTTC

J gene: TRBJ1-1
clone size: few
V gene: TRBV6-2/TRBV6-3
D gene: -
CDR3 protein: CASSSSAGGTEAFF
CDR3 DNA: TGTGCCAGCAGTTCCTCGGCGGGGGGGACTGAAGCTTTCTTT

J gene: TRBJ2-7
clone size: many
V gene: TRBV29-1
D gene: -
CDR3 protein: CSVDLGSYEQYF
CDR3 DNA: TGCAGCGTTGATTTGGGGTCCTACGAGCAGTACTTC

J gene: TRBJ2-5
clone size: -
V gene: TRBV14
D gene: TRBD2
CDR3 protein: CASSQDRLFLCGRYQETQYF
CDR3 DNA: TGTGCCAGCAGCCAGGACCGTCTCTTTCTCTGCGGGAGGTACCAAGAGACCCAGTACTTC

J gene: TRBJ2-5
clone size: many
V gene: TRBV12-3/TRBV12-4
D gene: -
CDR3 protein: CASSLMETQYF
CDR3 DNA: TGTGCCAGCAGTTTAATGGAGACCCAGTACTTC

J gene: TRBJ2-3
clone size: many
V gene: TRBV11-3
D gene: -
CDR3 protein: CASSLSRGVDTQYF
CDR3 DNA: TGTGCCAGCAGCTTATCGCGGGGCGTAGATACGCAGTATTTT

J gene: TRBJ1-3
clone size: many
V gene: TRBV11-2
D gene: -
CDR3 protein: CASSLNRQSGNTIYF
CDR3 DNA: TGTGCCAGCAGCTTAAACAGGCAATCTGGAAACACCATATATTTT

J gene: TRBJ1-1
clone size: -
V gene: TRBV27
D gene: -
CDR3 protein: CASSLTTGTEAFF
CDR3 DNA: TGTGCCAGTAGTTTAACTACAGGGACTGAAGCCTTCTTT

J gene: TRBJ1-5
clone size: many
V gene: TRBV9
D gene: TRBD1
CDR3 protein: CASSGADRVDQPQHF
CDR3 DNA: TGTGCCAGCAGCGGGGCCGACAGGGTTGATCAGCCCCAGCATTTT

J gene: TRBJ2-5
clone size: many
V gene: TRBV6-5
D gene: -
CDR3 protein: CASSYSREETQYF
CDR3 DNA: TGTGCCAGCAGTTACTCTAGGGAAGAGACCCAGTACTTC